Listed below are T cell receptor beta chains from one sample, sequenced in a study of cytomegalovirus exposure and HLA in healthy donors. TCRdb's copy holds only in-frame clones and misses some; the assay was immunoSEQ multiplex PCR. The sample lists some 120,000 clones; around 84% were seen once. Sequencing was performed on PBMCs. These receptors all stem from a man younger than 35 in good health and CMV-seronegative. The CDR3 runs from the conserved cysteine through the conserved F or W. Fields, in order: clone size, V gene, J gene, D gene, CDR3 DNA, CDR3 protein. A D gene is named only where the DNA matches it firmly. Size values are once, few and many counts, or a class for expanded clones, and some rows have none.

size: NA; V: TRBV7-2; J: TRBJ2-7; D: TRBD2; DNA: TGTGCCAGCAGCTTATCTCCTCTAGCGGGTATCCACGAGCAGTACTTC; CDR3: CASSLSPLAGIHEQYF
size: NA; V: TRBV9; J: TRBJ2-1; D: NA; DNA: TGTGCCAGCAGCGTAGGACTGGATGAGCAGTTCTTC; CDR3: CASSVGLDEQFF
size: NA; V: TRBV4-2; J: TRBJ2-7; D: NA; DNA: TGTGCCAGCAGCCCTAATCGGGACTCTGAGCAGTACTTC; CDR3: CASSPNRDSEQYF
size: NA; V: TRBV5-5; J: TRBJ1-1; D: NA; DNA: TGTGCCAGCAGCTTGGTTGGAGATTCGGCTGAAGCTTTCTTT; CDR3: CASSLVGDSAEAFF
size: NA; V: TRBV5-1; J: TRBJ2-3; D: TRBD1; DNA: TGCGCCAGCAGCTCTGGATCTTTCTCGGACAGGGGGCGCGGGGATACGCAGTATTTT; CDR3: CASSSGSFSDRGRGDTQYF
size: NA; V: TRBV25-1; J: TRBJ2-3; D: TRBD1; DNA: TGTGCCAGCAGTCTGAGGACAGGGGGCTCGGCAGATACGCAGTATTTT; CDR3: CASSLRTGGSADTQYF
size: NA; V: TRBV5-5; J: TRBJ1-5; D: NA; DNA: TGTGCCAGCAGCGGACGGGGGGGCTCCCTAGCGAATCAGCCCCAGCATTTT; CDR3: CASSGRGGSLANQPQHF
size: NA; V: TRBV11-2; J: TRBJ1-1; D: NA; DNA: TGTGCCAGCAGCCCCAGTTCTGGCCGGAACACTGAAGCTTTCTTT; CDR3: CASSPSSGRNTEAFF
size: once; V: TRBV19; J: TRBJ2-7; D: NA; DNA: TGTGCCAGTAGTATCGGAGAGGGTTCCTACGAGCAGTACTTC; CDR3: CASSIGEGSYEQYF
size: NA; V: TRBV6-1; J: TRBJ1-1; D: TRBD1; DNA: TGTGCCAGCAGTGAAGGTTTAGGGGGCTTCACTGAAGCTTTCTTT; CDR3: CASSEGLGGFTEAFF
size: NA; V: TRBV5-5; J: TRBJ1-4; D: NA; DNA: TGTGCCAGCAGCTTAACAGGGAAAAAACTGTTTTTT; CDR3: CASSLTGKKLFF
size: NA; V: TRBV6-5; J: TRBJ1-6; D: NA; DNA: TGTGCCAGCAGTTACGGACAGATATCACCCCTCCACTTT; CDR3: CASSYGQISPLHF
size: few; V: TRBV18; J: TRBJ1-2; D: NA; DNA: TGTGCCAGCTCACTGGAGGTGGGGTATGGCTACACCTTC; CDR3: CASSLEVGYGYTF
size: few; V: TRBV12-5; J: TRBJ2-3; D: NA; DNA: TGTGCTAGTGGTTTCCCCGAGAGAACAGATACGCAGTATTTT; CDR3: CASGFPERTDTQYF
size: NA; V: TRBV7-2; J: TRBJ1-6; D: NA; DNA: TGTGCCAGCATAGCTCGAGAGGTGAATTCACCCCTCCACTTT; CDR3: CASIAREVNSPLHF
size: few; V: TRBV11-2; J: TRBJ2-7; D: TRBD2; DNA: TGTGCCAGCAGCCCACTTCGGGGGGTCTCCTCCTACGAGCAGTACTTC; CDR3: CASSPLRGVSSYEQYF
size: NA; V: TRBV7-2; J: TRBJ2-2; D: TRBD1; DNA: TGTGCCAGCAGCCGGGGGACAGGGGAAACCGGGGAGCTGTTTTTT; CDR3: CASSRGTGETGELFF
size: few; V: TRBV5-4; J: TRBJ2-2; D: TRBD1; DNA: TGTGCCAGCAGCCGACAGGGCACCGGGGAGCTGTTTTTT; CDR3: CASSRQGTGELFF
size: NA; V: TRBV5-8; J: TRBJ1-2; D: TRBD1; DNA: TGTGCCAGCAGCTTGAACAGGGGTTATGGCTACACCTTC; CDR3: CASSLNRGYGYTF
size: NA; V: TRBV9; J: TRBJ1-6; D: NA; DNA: TGTGCCAGCAGCGTAGAAGGTCGGGAAAGCTCACCCCTCCACTTT; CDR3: CASSVEGRESSPLHF
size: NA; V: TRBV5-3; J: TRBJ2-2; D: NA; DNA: TGTGCCAGAAGCTTCGCCAGGCCCCCCGGGGAGCTGTTTTTT; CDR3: CARSFARPPGELFF
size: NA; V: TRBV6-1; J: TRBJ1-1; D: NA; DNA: TGTGCCAGCAGTGAAGGAATAGCCCTTGAAGCTTTCTTT; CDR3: CASSEGIALEAFF
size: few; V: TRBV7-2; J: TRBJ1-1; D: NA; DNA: TGTGCCAGCAGCTTTTCCCCCCCCGCTGAAGCTTTCTTT; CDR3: CASSFSPPAEAFF
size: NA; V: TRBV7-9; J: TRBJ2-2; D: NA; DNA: TGTGCCAGCAGCTTAACCCAGGGTCTGGGGACCGGGGAGCTGTTTTTT; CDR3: CASSLTQGLGTGELFF
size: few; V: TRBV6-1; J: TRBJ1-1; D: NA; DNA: TGTGCCAGCAGTGAAGCGACCGCGGTAGCTGAAGCTTTCTTT; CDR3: CASSEATAVAEAFF
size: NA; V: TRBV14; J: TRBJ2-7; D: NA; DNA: TGTGCCAGCAGCTCGGGGGGCGGGAAGCGGTACTTC; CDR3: CASSSGGGKRYF
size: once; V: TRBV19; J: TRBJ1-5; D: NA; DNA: TGTGCCAGTAGTATAGTCGGGGGGGGAAGCAATCAGCCCCAGCATTTT; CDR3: CASSIVGGGSNQPQHF
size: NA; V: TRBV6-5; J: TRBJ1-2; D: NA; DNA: TGTGCCAGCCGCCGGGGGGCAGGCGACTATGGCTACACCTTC; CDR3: CASRRGAGDYGYTF
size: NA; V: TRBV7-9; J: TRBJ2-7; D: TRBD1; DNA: TGTGCCAGCAGCTACGACAGGGATTCGGACGAGCAGTACTTC; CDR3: CASSYDRDSDEQYF
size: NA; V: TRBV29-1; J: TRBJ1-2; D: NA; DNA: TGCAGCGTTGAAGATATAATAGGGGGCTATGGCTACACCTTC; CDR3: CSVEDIIGGYGYTF
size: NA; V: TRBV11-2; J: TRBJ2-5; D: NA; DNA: TGTGCCAGCAGCCCCAACACGCAAGAGACCCAGTACTTC; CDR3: CASSPNTQETQYF
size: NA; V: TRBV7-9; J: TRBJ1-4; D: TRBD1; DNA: TGTGCCAGCAGCTTACCGGACAGGGGGAGGGAAAAACTGTTTTTT; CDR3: CASSLPDRGREKLFF